This T cell receptor (beta chain) is drawn from a study of CD8+ T cells in alopecia areata. Across the study: A regimen of oral tofacitinib, 5 to 10 mg twice daily, was given to treated patients.

cDNA serving as the sequencing template came from extracted, reverse transcribed RNA. Measured with immunoSEQ multiplex PCR; TCRdb has only the in-frame clones, and not every one. The top ten hold around 0.44% of the sample, which has 200,000 to 250,000 clones, about three fifths seen once. The table lists this clone with a few counts. Its matching antigen is unknown. The CDR3 is 14 amino acids. The V and J ends lost 6 bases and 2 bases, in that order; junction bases with no gene match: 3. Germline values: CDR1 ENHRY, CDR2 SYGVKD. Both peripheral blood and punch biopsies of lesional scalp skin were obtained from patients who had alopecia areata. Findings and caveats of the study: Scalp specimens additionally yield sequences from normal skin's resident alphabeta T cells.

This TCR derives from a human donor with alopecia areata. The V gene is TRBV10-3, the J gene TRBJ2-3, with 9 positions matching TRBD2. The sequencing used CD4+ T cells sorted from blood, collected at week 0. For the CDR3, the DNA is TGTGCCATCAGGACTAGCGGTCACACAGATACGCAGTATTTT. Protein product: CAIRTSGHTDTQYF.